The 9 T cell receptor beta chains below come from one sample, sequenced in a study of blood T cell repertoires in COVID-19. TCRdb's copy holds only in-frame clones and misses some; the assay was immunoSEQ multiplex PCR. The table shows approximately 210,000 clones, with 84% occurring only once. The sample consisted of peripheral blood. The source of these receptors is a young man with active or convalescent COVID-19.

This rearrangement joins TRBV5-6 to TRBJ1-2; D possibly corresponds to TRBD1 (5 bases). The CDR3 extends over 13 amino acids. With 4 bases removed from V and 2 bases from J, the gap between germline ends came to 9 bases. CDR1 is SGHDT, CDR2 YYEEEE, per germline. The CDR3 nucleotides read TGTGCCAGCAGCCCGGGACTCAACTATGGCTACACCTTC. It codes for CASSPGLNYGYTF.

The J gene is TRBJ1-3, the V gene TRBV28; unclear D gene. The ends were cut back, 7 bases at V and 0 bases at J, with 10 bases in the middle. This CDR3 has 14 amino acids. Germline-derived CDR1 and CDR2 are MDHEN and SYDVKM. DNA of the CDR3: TGTGCCAGCACCAGTAGACACTCTGGAAACACCATATATTTT. This gives the protein CASTSRHSGNTIYF.

The chain employs TRBV7-8 and TRBJ2-5; TRBD2 is a possible D gene (7 bases). The CDR3 has 16 amino acids. Germline V gene lookup returns CDR1 SGHVS and CDR2 FQNEAQ. Between the trimmed V and J ends, which lost 5 bases and 5 bases, there was a span of 21 bases. CDR3 residues: CASSIDVGASGETQYF. The CDR3 nucleotides are TGTGCCAGCAGCATTGACGTGGGGGCTAGCGGTGAGACCCAGTACTTC.

The rearrangement links TRBV10-3 to TRBJ2-7, with 7 bases matching TRBD2. Trimming at V came to 10 bases and at J to 3 bases, leaving 9 bases not matched to a gene. The CDR3 has 13 amino acids. Germline V lookup: CDR1 ENHRY, CDR2 SYGVKD. DNA for the CDR3: TGTGCCACCCGACTAGCCGGGAACTACGAGCAGTACTTC. Its translation is CATRLAGNYEQYF.

The chain has TRBV27 and TRBJ1-4, with D perhaps TRBD1 (5 bases). The CDR3 is made up of 18 amino acids. Trimming took off 0 bases at V and 2 bases at J, with 16 bases between the two ends. Germline V gene data show CDR1 as MNHEY and CDR2 as SMNVEV (reference sequence). The CDR3 nucleotides read TGTGCCAGCAGTTTATCCCAAACTGGGGGGTTTACTAATGAAAAACTGTTTTTT. Translated: CASSLSQTGGFTNEKLFF.

This clone was observed once. The gene calls are TRBV21-1 and TRBJ2-1; TRBD2, the D gene given by the table, was not confirmed from the DNA. TRBV21-1 is noted as a pseudogene. This CDR3 spans 11 amino acids. The CDR3 is CEGETHNEQFF. CDR3 nucleotide sequence: TGCGAGGGAGAAACACACAATGAGCAGTTCTTC.

The CDR3 DNA reads TGTGCCAGTAGCACCAGACAGGGGGGCTCACCCCTCCACTTT. Translated, it gives CASSTRQGGSPLHF. The chain employs TRBV19 and TRBJ1-6; 9 bases line up with TRBD1. CDR1 is LNHDA, CDR2 SQIVND, per germline (reference sequence). V lost 6 bases and J lost 10; bases outside the gene matches: 7. This CDR3 comprises 14 residues.

This clone was detected once. The chain combines TRBV4-3 with TRBJ2-5; 7 positions agree with TRBD2. V lost 4 bases, J lost 4 bases, and 3 bases stayed unmatched. The CDR3 is made up of 13 amino acids. From germline, CDR1 is LGHNA and CDR2 YSLEER. CDR3 protein: CASSPGLSETQYF. The CDR3 coding sequence is TGCGCCAGCAGCCCGGGACTATCAGAGACCCAGTACTTC.

The sample holds one count of this clone. The chain has TRBV9 and TRBJ2-1; 7 bases map to TRBD1. This CDR3 has 16 residues. Germline loops: CDR1 SGDLS, CDR2 YYNGEE. Trimming removed 0 bases from V and 0 bases from J; junction bases left unmatched: 3. The CDR3 nucleotides read TGTGCCAGCAGCGTAGTGACAGGGAGCTCCTACAATGAGCAGTTCTTC. Translated, it gives CASSVVTGSSYNEQFF.